The source of this TCR beta chain is a study of OX40 agonist ivuxolimab in advanced cancers. About the research overall: The dose-escalation group included hepatocellular carcinoma, melanoma, renal cell carcinoma and head and neck cancer. Among those enrolled, mean age was about 60 years (range about 23 to 80) and 75% to 90% were male.

About this clone: The antigen remains unidentified.

General observations from the study: The study found that CD8+ T cells averaged more expanded clones than CD4+.

TCRdb's copy holds only in-frame clones and misses some; the assay was immunoSEQ multiplex PCR. The sample records 99,000 or so clones, 95% to 96% being singletons. Sequenced material: CD4+ or CD8+ T cells sorted from blood, taken in a trial of the OX40 agonist ivuxolimab. The TCR sequence derives from an adult with an advanced solid tumor such as melanoma, head and neck, liver or kidney cancer.

Here the CDR3 DNA reads TGTGCCTGGAGTGTACTGGGCAGCGAAGCTTTCTTT. It yields the protein CAWSVLGSEAFF. The chain joins TRBV30 to TRBJ1-1; D is unresolved. V dropped 0 bases and J dropped 8 bases, with 10 bases sitting between them. There are 12 residues in the CDR3. Germline loops: CDR1 GTSNPN, CDR2 SVGIG (reference sequence).